Below, 9 T cell receptor beta chains from the same sample are listed, as sequenced in a study of T cell repertoires in cytomegalovirus infection. TCRdb used MiXCR to reprocess the reads, holding one entry per CDR3 protein. This sample carries about 530,000 distinct CDR3 sequences, around 27% of them seen once, and the ten largest clones take over 10%. Sequencing was done on a sample of PBMCs. The receptors originated from a human donor in good health (CMV status not recorded). Some clones in this sample may be carry-over from other donors' samples.

V usage is TRBV7-9 and J usage is TRBJ2-7; TRBD1 matches 7 bases. CDR3 length: 15 amino acids. Germline loops: CDR1 SEHNR, CDR2 FQNEAQ (reference sequence). Trimming removed 4 bases from V and 2 bases from J; junction bases left unmatched: 8. CDR3 sequence reads: CASSSPGTVTYEQYF. CDR3 nucleotides: TGTGCCAGCAGCTCACCGGGGACAGTTACCTACGAGCAGTACTTC.

There are many counts of this clonotype. The chain joins TRBV7-2 to TRBJ1-5; D not resolved. The CDR3 is made up of 13 amino acids. V shed 2 bases and J shed 6 bases, with 8 bases lying between them. Per germline, CDR1 SGHTA and CDR2 FQGNSA. CDR3 sequence: CASSLSQVQPQHF. CDR3 bases: TGTGCCAGCAGCTTATCCCAAGTTCAGCCCCAGCATTTT.

The rearrangement joins TRBV19 to TRBJ1-1, with 10 bases lining up with TRBD1. The CDR3 spans 14 residues. Germline CDR1 and CDR2: LNHDA and SQIVND (reference sequence). V trimming: 3 bases; J trimming: 6 bases; junction bases outside the gene matches: 4. CDR3 sequence reads: CASSIGTGAAEAFF. For the CDR3, the DNA is TGTGCCAGTAGTATCGGGACAGGGGCTGCTGAAGCTTTCTTT.

J is TRBJ2-7 and V is TRBV6-6; tentatively, D is TRBD2 (6 bases). The V gene's germline CDR1 is MNHNY and CDR2 SVGAGI (reference sequence). This CDR3 has 13 amino acids. With 5 bases removed from V and 2 bases from J, the gap between germline ends came to 10 bases. The CDR3 protein is CASSATRTYEQYF. The CDR3 region has the DNA TGTGCCAGCAGTGCGACTAGAACCTACGAGCAGTACTTC.

The chain has TRBV14 and TRBJ2-4; 7 nucleotides align to TRBD2. The CDR3 runs 14 residues. The germline V gene encodes CDR1 SGHDN and CDR2 FVKESK. After removal of 3 bases from V and 6 bases from J, the junction contained 5 bases not matched to a gene. The CDR3 DNA sequence: TGTGCCAGCAGCCAGGCTACTAGCGTAAACATTCAGTACTTC. Its protein product is CASSQATSVNIQYF.

The chain links TRBV4-1 to TRBJ2-2, with 8 nucleotides matching TRBD2. The CDR3 loop spans 17 amino acids. Germline lookup yields CDR1 MGHRA and CDR2 YSYEKL. Losses at the gene ends were 4 bases for V and 6 bases for J; bases not matched to a gene: 13. Here the CDR3 reads CASSPSIPTSVPGELFF. DNA of the CDR3: TGCGCCAGCAGCCCAAGTATACCGACTAGCGTTCCCGGGGAGCTGTTTTTT.

The rearrangement links TRBV28 to TRBJ1-4; possibly TRBD1 for D (6 bases). V was shortened by 3 bases and J by 7 bases, with 12 bases between the two germline ends. The CDR3 consists of 14 residues. Germline-derived CDR1 and CDR2 are MDHEN and SYDVKM. The CDR3 DNA sequence: TGTGCCAGCAGTTTTGCGGGGGGGCGTGAAAAACTGTTTTTT. As protein: CASSFAGGREKLFF.

This clonotype was counted a few times. The chain uses TRBV24-1 and TRBJ2-5; 10 nucleotides align to TRBD1. This CDR3 spans 18 amino acids. Germline CDR1 KGHDR, CDR2 SFDVKD. The J segment lost 5 bases and the V segment lost 4 bases, leaving 15 bases of the junction unmatched. The CDR3 loop reads CATSDPTGGHGLLETQYF. In DNA form, the CDR3 reads TGTGCCACCAGTGACCCGACAGGGGGCCACGGTCTTTTGGAGACCCAGTACTTC.

This clonotype was picked up a small number of times. V gene TRBV7-9 combines with J gene TRBJ1-3; TRBD1 might be the D (5 bases). Per germline, CDR1 SEHNR and CDR2 FQNEAQ (reference sequence). V lost 3 bases and J 5 bases, leaving 14 bases between the germline ends. The CDR3 sequence is 15 residues long. CDR3 in amino acids: CASSLGRGQRNTIYF. The DNA for the CDR3 is TGTGCCAGCAGCTTGGGTCGGGGCCAGAGAAACACCATATATTTT.